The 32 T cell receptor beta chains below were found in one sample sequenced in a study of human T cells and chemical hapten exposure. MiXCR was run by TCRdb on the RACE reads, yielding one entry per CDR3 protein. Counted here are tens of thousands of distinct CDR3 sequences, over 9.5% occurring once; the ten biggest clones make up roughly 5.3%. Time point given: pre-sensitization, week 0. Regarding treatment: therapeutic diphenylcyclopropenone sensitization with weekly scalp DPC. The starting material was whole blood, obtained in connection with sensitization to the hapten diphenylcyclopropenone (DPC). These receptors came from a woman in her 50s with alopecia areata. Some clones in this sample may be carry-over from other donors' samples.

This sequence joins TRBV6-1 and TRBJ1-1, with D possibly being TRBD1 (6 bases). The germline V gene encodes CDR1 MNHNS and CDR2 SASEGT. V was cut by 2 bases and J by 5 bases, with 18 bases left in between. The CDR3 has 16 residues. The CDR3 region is CASSELGGTRRTEAFF. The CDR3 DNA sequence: TGTGCCAGCAGTGAATTAGGGGGGACGCGGCGGACTGAAGCTTTCTTT.

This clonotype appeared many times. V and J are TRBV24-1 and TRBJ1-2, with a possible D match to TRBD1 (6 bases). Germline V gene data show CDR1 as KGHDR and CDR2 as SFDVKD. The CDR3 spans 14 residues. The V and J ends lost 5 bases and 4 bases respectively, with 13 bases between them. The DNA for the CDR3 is TGTGCCACCAGTGGCACGGACAGCATCTATGGCTACACCTTC. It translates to CATSGTDSIYGYTF.

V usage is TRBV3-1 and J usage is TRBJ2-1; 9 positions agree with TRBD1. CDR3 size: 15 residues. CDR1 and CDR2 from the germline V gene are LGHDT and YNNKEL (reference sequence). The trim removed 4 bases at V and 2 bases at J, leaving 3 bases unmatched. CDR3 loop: CASSLTGGTYNEQFF. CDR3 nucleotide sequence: TGTGCCAGCAGCCTCACAGGGGGCACCTACAATGAGCAGTTCTTC.

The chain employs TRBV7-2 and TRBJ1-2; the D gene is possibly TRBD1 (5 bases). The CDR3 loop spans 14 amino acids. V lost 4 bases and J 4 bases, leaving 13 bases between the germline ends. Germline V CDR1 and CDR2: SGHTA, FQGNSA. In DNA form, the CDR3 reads TGTGCCAGCAGCTCGGGGCAGGTCGTCTATGGCTACACCTTC. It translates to CASSSGQVVYGYTF.

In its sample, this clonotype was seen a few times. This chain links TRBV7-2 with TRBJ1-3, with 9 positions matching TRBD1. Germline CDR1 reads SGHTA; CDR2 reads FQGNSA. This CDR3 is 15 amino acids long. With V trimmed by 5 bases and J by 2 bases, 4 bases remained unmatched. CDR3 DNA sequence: TGTGCCAGCAGCCATGGGACAGGGACTGGAAACACCATATATTTT. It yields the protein CASSHGTGTGNTIYF.

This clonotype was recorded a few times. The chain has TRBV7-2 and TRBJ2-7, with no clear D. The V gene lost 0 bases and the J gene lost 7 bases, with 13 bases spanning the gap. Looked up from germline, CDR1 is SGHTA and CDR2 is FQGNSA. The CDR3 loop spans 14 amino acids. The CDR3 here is CASSLALSINEQYF. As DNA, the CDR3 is TGTGCCAGCAGCTTAGCGCTTAGTATAAATGAGCAGTACTTC.

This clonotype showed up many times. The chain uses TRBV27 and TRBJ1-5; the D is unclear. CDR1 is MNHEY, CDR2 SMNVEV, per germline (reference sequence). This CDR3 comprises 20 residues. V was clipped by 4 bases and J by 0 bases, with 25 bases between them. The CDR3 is CASSSLLSLAGPNSNQPQHF. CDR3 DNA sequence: TGTGCCAGCAGTTCGCTCCTCTCCCTCGCCGGACCCAATAGCAATCAGCCCCAGCATTTT.

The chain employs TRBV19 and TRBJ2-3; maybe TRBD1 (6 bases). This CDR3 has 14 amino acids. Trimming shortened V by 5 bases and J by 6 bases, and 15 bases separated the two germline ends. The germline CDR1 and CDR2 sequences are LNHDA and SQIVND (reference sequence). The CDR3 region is CASSLQGFADTQYF. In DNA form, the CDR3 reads TGTGCCAGTAGTTTACAGGGATTCGCGGATACGCAGTATTTT.

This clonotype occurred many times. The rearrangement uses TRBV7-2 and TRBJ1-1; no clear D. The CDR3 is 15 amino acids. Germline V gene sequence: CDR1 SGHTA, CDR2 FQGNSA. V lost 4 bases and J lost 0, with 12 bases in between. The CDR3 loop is CASSSGGRMNTEAFF. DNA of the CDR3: TGTGCCAGCAGCTCCGGTGGGAGAATGAACACTGAAGCTTTCTTT. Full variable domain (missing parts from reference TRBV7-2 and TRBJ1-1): GAGVSQSPSNKVTEKGKDVELRCDPISGHTALYWYRQSLGQGLEFLIYFQGNSAPDKSGLPSDRFSAERTGGSVSTLTIQRTQQEDSAVYLCASSSGGRMNTEAFFGQGTRLTVV.

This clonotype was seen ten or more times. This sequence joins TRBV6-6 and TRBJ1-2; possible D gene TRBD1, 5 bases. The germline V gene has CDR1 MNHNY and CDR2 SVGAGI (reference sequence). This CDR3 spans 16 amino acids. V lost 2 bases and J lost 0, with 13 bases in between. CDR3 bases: TGTGCCAGCAGTTACAGGGGCCAGTTAGCTAACTATGGCTACACCTTC. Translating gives CASSYRGQLANYGYTF.

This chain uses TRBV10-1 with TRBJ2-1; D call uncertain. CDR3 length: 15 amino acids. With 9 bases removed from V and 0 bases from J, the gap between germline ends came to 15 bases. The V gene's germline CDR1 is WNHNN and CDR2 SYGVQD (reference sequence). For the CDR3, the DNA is TGCGCCAGGACCCTAAGCCCAAGCTCCTACAATGAGCAGTTCTTC. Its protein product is CARTLSPSSYNEQFF.

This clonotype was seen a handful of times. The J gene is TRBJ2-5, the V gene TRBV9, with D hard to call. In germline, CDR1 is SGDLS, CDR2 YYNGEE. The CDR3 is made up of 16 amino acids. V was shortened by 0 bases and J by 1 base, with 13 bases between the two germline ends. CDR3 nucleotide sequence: TGTGCCAGCAGCGTAGCCCCACGGCTGCTCCAAGAGACCCAGTACTTC. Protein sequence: CASSVAPRLLQETQYF.

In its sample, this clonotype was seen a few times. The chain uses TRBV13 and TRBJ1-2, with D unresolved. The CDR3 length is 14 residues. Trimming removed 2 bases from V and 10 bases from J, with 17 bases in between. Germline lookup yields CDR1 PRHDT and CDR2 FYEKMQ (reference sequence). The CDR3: CASSLSVQSSSYTF. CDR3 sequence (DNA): TGTGCCAGCAGCTTAAGTGTACAGTCCTCTTCCTACACCTTC.

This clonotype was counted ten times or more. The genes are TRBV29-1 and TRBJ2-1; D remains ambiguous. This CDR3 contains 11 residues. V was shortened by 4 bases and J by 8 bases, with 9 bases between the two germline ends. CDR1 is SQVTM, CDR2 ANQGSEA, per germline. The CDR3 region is CSVGSSDEQFF. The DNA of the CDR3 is TGCAGCGTTGGGTCATCGGATGAGCAGTTCTTC.

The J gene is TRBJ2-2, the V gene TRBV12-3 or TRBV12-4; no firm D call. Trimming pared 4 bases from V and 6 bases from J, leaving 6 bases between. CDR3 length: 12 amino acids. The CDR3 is CASSSLPGELFF. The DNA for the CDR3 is TGTGCCAGCAGTTCCCTCCCCGGGGAGCTGTTTTTT.

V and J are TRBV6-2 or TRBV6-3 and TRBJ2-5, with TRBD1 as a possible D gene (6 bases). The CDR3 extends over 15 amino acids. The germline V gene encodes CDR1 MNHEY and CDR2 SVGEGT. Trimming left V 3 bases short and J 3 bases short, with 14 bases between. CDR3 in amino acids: CASSYLGAGKETQYF. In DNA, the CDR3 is TGTGCCAGCAGTTATTTGGGGGCCGGGAAAGAGACCCAGTACTTC.

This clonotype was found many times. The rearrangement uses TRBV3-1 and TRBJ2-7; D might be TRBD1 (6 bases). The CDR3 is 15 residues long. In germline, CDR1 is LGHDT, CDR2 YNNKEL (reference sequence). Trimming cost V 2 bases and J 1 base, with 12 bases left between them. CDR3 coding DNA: TGTGCCAGCAGCCAACCGGGACAAGGGTCCTACGAGCAGTACTTC. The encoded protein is CASSQPGQGSYEQYF.

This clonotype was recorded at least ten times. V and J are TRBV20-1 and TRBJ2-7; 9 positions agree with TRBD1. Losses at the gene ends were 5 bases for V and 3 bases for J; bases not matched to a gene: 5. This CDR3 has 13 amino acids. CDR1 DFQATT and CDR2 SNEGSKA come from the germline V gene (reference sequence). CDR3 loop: CSAPGTGSYEQYF. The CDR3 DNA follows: TGCAGTGCTCCTGGGACAGGGAGCTACGAGCAGTACTTC.

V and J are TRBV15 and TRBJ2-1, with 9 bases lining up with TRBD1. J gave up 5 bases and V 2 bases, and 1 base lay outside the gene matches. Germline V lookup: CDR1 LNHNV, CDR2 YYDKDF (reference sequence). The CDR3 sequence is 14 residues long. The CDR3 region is CATSRRTGDNEQFF. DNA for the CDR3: TGTGCCACCAGCAGAAGGACAGGGGACAATGAGCAGTTCTTC.

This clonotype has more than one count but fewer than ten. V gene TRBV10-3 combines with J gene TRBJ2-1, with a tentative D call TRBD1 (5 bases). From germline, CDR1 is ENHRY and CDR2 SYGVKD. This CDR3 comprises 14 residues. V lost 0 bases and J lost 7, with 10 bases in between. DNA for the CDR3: TGTGCCATCAGTGAGTCGGTAGGGGCGAATGAGCAGTTCTTC. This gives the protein CAISESVGANEQFF.

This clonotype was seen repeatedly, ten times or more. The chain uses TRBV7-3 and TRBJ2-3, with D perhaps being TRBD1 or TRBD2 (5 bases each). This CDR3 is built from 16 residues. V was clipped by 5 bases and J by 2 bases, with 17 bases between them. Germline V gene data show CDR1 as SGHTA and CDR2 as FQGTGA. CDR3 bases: TGTGCCAGCAGCCTAGGGGCGGGTCCCTCCACAGATACGCAGTATTTT. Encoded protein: CASSLGAGPSTDTQYF.

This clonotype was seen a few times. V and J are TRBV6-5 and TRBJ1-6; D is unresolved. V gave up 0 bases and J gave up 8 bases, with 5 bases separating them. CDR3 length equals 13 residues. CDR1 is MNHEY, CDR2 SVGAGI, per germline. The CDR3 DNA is TGTGCCAGCAGTTACTCGGACGATTCACCCCTCCACTTT. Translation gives CASSYSDDSPLHF.

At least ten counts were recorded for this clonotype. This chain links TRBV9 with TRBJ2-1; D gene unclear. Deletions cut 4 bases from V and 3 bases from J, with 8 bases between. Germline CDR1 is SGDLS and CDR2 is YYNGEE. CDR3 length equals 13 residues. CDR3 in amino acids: CASSPDRYNEQFF. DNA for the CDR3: TGTGCCAGCAGCCCGGACCGCTACAATGAGCAGTTCTTC. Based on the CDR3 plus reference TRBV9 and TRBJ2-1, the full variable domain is DSGVTQTPKHLITATGQRVTLRCSPRSGDLSVYWYQQSLDQGLQFLIQYYNGEERAKGNILERFSAQQFPDLHSELNLSSLELGDSALYFCASSPDRYNEQFFGPGTRLTVL.

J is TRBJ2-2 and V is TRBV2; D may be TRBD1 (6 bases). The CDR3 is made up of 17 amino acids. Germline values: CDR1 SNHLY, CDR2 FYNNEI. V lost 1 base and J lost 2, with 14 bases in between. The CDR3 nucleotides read TGTGCCAGCAGTGAAGGCCGACAGGCCAGAAACACCGGGGAGCTGTTTTTT. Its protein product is CASSEGRQARNTGELFF.

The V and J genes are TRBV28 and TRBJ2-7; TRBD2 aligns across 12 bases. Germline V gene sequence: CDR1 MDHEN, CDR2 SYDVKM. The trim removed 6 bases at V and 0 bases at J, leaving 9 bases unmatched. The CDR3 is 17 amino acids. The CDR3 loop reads CASRPWTSGTRSYEQYF. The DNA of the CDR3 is TGTGCCAGCAGGCCGTGGACTAGCGGGACCCGCTCCTACGAGCAGTACTTC. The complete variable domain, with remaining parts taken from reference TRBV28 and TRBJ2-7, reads DVKVTQSSRYLVKRTGEKVFLECVQDMDHENMFWYRQDPGLGLRLIYFSYDVKMKEKGDIPEGYSVSREKKERFSLILESASTNQTSMYLCASRPWTSGTRSYEQYFGPGTRLTVT.

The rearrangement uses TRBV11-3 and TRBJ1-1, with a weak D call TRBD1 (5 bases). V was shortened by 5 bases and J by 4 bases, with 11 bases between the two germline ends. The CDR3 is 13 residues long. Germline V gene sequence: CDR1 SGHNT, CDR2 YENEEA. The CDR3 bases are TGTGCCAGCAGCGAGAGCCAGGGCACTGAAGCTTTCTTT. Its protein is CASSESQGTEAFF. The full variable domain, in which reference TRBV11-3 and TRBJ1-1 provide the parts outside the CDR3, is EAGVVQSPRYKIIEKKQPVAFWCNPISGHNTLYWYLQNLGQGPELLIRYENEEAVDDSQLPKDRFSAERLKGVDSTLKIQPAELGDSAVYLCASSESQGTEAFFGQGTRLTVV.

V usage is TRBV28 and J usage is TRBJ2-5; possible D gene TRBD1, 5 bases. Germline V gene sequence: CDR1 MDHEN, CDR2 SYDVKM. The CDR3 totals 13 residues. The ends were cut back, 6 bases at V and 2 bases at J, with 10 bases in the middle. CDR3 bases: TGTGCCAGCAGGAGACAGCTTCAAGAGACCCAGTACTTC. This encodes CASRRQLQETQYF. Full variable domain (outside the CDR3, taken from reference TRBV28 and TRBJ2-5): DVKVTQSSRYLVKRTGEKVFLECVQDMDHENMFWYRQDPGLGLRLIYFSYDVKMKEKGDIPEGYSVSREKKERFSLILESASTNQTSMYLCASRRQLQETQYFGPGTRLLVL.

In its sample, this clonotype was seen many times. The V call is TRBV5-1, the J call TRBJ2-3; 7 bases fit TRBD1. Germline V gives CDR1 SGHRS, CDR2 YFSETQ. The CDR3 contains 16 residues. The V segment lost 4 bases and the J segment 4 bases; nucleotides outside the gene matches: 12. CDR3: CASSLLSGQKADTQYF. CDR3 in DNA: TGCGCCAGCAGCCTTCTGTCGGGACAGAAGGCAGATACGCAGTATTTT.

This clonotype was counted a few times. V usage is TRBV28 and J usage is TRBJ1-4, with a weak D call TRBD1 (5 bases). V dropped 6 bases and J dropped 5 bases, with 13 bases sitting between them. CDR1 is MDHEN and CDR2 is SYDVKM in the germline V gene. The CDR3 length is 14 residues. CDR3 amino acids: CASSLGRINEKLFF. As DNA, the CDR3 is TGTGCCAGCAGCCTGGGGCGGATAAATGAAAAACTGTTTTTT.

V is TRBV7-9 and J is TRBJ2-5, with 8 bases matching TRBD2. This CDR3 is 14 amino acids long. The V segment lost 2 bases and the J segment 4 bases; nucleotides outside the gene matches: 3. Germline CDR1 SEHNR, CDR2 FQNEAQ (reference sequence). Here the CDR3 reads CASSLSSGRETQYF. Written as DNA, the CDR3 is TGTGCCAGCAGCTTAAGCAGCGGGAGAGAGACCCAGTACTTC.

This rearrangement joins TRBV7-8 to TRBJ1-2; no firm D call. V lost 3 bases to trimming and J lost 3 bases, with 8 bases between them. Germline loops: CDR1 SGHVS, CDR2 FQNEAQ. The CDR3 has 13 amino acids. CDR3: CASSFGEDYGYTF. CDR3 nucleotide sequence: TGTGCCAGCAGCTTCGGGGAGGACTATGGCTACACCTTC.

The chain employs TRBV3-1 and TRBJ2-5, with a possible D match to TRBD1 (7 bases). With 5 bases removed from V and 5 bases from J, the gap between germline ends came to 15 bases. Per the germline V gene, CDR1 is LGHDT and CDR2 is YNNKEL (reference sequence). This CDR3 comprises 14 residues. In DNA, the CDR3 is TGTGCCAGCAGCATTAGCAGGGGGGCGGAGACCCAGTACTTC. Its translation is CASSISRGAETQYF.